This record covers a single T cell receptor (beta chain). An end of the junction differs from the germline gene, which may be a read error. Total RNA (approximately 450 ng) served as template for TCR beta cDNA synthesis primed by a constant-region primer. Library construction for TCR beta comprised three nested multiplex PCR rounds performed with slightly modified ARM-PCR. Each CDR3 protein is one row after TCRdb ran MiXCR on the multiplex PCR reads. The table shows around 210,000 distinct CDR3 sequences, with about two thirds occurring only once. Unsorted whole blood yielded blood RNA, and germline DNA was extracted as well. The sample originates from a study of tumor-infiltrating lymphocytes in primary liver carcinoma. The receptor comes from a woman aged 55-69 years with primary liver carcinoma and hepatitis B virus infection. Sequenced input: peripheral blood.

The CDR3 sequence is CARNLAIEEIPTDTQYF. CDR3 coding DNA: TGTGCCAGAAACTTGGCTATCGAAGAAATTCCTACAGATACGCAGTATTTT. V and J are TRBV5-3 and TRBJ2-3, with D uncertain. TRBV5-3 is assigned to the ORF class and has an uncertain function. The CDR3 has 17 residues.